Sequencing of this T cell receptor beta chain was carried out in a study of Graves' ophthalmopathy and Graves' hyperthyroidism. Amplifying from RNA transcripts, the study obtained TCR beta CDR3 regions. HTBI primers were used in a first-round RT-PCR, which preceded a second-round multiplex PCR. TCRdb called the multiplex PCR reads again in MiXCR, with one record for every CDR3 protein. This sample carries about 500,000 distinct CDR3 sequences, about 15% of them seen once, and the ten largest clones take approximately 9.8%. This clonotype has ten or more counts. Germline V gives CDR1 ENHRY, CDR2 SYGVKD. Trimming cost V 0 bases and J 4 bases, with 9 bases left between them. This CDR3 spans 14 amino acids.

Sequencing was done on a sample of blood. V usage is TRBV10-3 and J usage is TRBJ1-1; unclear D gene. This receptor was taken from a woman younger than 45 with Graves' ophthalmopathy. The CDR3 sequence is CAISESGATTEAFF. The CDR3 DNA follows: TGTGCCATCAGTGAGTCGGGAGCCACCACTGAAGCTTTCTTT.